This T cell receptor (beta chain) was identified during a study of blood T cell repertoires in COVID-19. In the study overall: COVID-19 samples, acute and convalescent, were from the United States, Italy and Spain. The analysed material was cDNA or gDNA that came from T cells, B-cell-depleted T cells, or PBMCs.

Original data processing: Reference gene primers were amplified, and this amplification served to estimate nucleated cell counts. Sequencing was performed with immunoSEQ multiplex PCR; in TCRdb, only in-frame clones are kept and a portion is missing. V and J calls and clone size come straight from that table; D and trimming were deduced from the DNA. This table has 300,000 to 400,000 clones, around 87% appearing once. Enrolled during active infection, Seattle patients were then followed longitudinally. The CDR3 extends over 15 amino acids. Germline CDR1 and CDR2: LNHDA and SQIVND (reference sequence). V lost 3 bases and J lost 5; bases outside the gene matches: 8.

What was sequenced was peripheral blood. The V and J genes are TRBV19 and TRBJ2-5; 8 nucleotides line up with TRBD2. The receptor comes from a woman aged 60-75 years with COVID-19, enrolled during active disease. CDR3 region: CASSMERGIRETQYF. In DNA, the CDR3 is TGTGCCAGTAGTATGGAGCGGGGGATAAGGGAGACCCAGTACTTC.